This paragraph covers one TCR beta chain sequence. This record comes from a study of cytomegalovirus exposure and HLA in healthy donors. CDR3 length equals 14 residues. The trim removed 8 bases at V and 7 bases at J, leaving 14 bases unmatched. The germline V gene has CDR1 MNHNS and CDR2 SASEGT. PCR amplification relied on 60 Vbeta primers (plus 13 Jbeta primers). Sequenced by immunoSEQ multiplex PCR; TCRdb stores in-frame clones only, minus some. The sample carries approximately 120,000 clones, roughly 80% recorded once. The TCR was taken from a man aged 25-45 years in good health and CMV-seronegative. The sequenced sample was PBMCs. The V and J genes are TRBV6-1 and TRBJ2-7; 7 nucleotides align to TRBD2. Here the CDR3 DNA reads TGTGCCAGCGGGATTGAGGCGGGAGTGGGGGAGCAGTACTTC. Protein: CASGIEAGVGEQYF.